The 11 T cell receptor beta chains in this list originate from one sample, sequenced in a study of blood T cell repertoires in COVID-19. The repertoire was sequenced with immunoSEQ multiplex PCR; TCRdb's copy has only in-frame clones and lacks some. Here the sample spans 250,000 to 350,000 clones, roughly 87% being singletons. Sample: PBMCs or T cells enriched from blood (not recorded which). The source is a middle-aged woman who had recovered from COVID-19.

V is TRBV18 and J is TRBJ2-1; TRBD2 matches 8 bases. The V segment lost 2 bases and the J segment 2 bases; nucleotides outside the gene matches: 5. The CDR3 extends over 16 amino acids. CDR1 and CDR2 (germline): KGHSH, LQKENI. The CDR3 DNA reads as TGTGCCAGCTCACCAGCTAGCGGGCCCACCTACAATGAGCAGTTCTTC. Protein: CASSPASGPTYNEQFF.

The chain is built from TRBV21-1 and TRBJ2-1; the table calls TRBD1, which could not be checked here. TRBV21-1 is a documented pseudogene. The CDR3 consists of 16 residues. The CDR3 DNA follows: TGTGCCAGCAGATTAGGGACACCTAAATGGGACAATGAGCAGTTCTTC. This codes for CASRLGTPKWDNEQFF.

This chain uses TRBV6-5 with TRBJ2-1; possibly TRBD1 for D (6 bases). The CDR3 extends over 15 amino acids. V shed 7 bases and J shed 12 bases, with 25 bases lying between them. The germline V gene encodes CDR1 MNHEY and CDR2 SVGAGI. The CDR3 sequence: CASTPTGFTMEVQFF. The CDR3 DNA reads TGTGCCAGCACCCCGACAGGTTTTACAATGGAGGTGCAGTTCTTC.

This clone came up once. This chain links TRBV11-2 with TRBJ1-6; 8 bases are a match to TRBD1. Germline trimming cut 2 bases from V and 8 bases from J; bases unmatched to any gene: 8. Germline V gene sequence: CDR1 SGHAT, CDR2 FQNNGV. The CDR3 contains 16 residues. The CDR3 nucleotides are TGTGCCAGCAGCTTATTGGCAGGGGGCGCTTATTCACCCCTCCACTTT. Translated: CASSLLAGGAYSPLHF.

The V call is TRBV11-2, the J call TRBJ2-2, with D possibly TRBD2 on 5 matching bases. V dropped 1 base and J dropped 6 bases, with 15 bases sitting between them. The CDR3 has 16 residues. CDR1 is SGHAT and CDR2 is FQNNGV in the germline V gene. CDR3 nucleotide sequence: TGTGCCAGCAGCTTAGGGGTAGACTACTTCTCCGGGGAGCTGTTTTTT. It translates to CASSLGVDYFSGELFF.

The rearrangement uses TRBV9 and TRBJ1-2; D possibly corresponds to TRBD1 (5 bases). The CDR3 totals 14 residues. V was trimmed by 0 bases and J by 4 bases, leaving 10 bases between them. The germline gives CDR1 SGDLS, CDR2 YYNGEE. Written as DNA, the CDR3 is TGTGCCAGCAGCGTAGGCGACAGTGCCTATGGCTACACCTTC. Translating it yields CASSVGDSAYGYTF.

The chain carries TRBV7-9 and TRBJ2-2; TRBD2 aligns across 10 bases. The CDR3 totals 16 residues. Germline CDR1 and CDR2: SEHNR and FQNEAQ (reference sequence). Trimming at V came to 5 bases and at J to 1 base, leaving 4 bases not matched to a gene. The CDR3: CASSQRGGVNTGELFF. CDR3 nucleotides: TGTGCCAGCAGCCAGCGGGGGGGAGTGAACACCGGGGAGCTGTTTTTT.

The chain joins TRBV28 to TRBJ2-5, with 7 bases lining up with TRBD1. Trimming took 5 bases from V and 4 from J; bases not matched to a gene: 7. CDR3 size: 14 residues. Germline V gives CDR1 MDHEN, CDR2 SYDVKM. The CDR3 sequence: CASSQQGSLETQYF. The DNA of the CDR3 is TGTGCCAGCAGTCAACAGGGGTCCCTAGAGACCCAGTACTTC.

The rearrangement links TRBV11-2 to TRBJ2-5; D possibly corresponds to TRBD1 (5 bases). Per germline, CDR1 SGHAT and CDR2 FQNNGV. V gave up 8 bases and J gave up 5 bases, with 18 bases separating them. The length of the CDR3 is 14 residues. The CDR3 is CASYGQGAGETQYF. CDR3 in DNA: TGTGCCAGCTACGGCCAAGGGGCAGGGGAGACCCAGTACTTC. Looking up the rest from reference TRBV11-2 and TRBJ2-5 gives the full variable domain: EAGVAQSPRYKIIEKRQSVAFWCNPISGHATLYWYQQILGQGPKLLIQFQNNGVVDDSQLPKDRFSAERLKGVDSTLKIQPAKLEDSAVYLCASYGQGAGETQYFGPGTRLLVL.

This clone was detected only once. The V and J genes are TRBV7-9 and TRBJ2-2, with a tentative D call TRBD1 (6 bases). Germline V CDR1 and CDR2: SEHNR, FQNEAQ (reference sequence). Trimming removed 0 bases from V and 8 bases from J, with 13 bases in between. This CDR3 is built from 15 residues. This chain's CDR3 is CASSLANRAEGELFF. The CDR3 DNA sequence: TGTGCCAGCAGCTTAGCGAACAGGGCAGAGGGGGAGCTGTTTTTT.

Only one count was recorded for this clone. This chain joins TRBV2 and TRBJ1-4; 7 bases fit TRBD1. This CDR3 spans 15 amino acids. With 6 bases clipped from V and 7 bases from J, the junction kept 11 bases outside the gene matches. Germline CDR1 and CDR2: SNHLY and FYNNEI. This chain's CDR3 is CASRDTGVGSEKLFF. In DNA, the CDR3 is TGTGCCAGCAGGGATACAGGGGTTGGTAGTGAAAAACTGTTTTTT.